These T cell receptor beta chains were read from a single sample in a study of monozygotic twins with inflammatory bowel disease. TCRdb reprocessed the 5' RACE reads, with one entry per CDR3 protein and no DNA. The sample table includes some 400,000 distinct CDR3 sequences. The sequencing sample was made of blood. The receptors were gathered from a human donor with ulcerative colitis or Crohn's disease, or a healthy co-twin of an affected twin (not recorded which). CDR3s include the opening cysteine and the closing phenylalanine or tryptophan.

TRBV12-3/TRBV12-4	TRBJ1-1	CASSWAPLNTEAFF
TRBV20-1	TRBJ2-7	CSAIRPGGSYEQYF
TRBV29-1	TRBJ2-1	CSAEGGDSYNEQFF
TRBV20-1	TRBJ1-5	CSARPWLGEDQPQHF
TRBV7-9	TRBJ2-3	CASSRGFADTQYF
TRBV5-5	TRBJ1-1	CASSLIPGSNTEAFF
TRBV12-3/TRBV12-4	TRBJ1-4	CASSWARDLLFF
TRBV5-1	TRBJ2-7	CASSSPGYEQYF
TRBV28	TRBJ1-2	CASSQGGAGYGYTF
TRBV7-2	TRBJ2-1	CASSLAGTTYNEQFF
TRBV7-6	TRBJ1-3	CASSLFGPSGNTIYF
TRBV11-2	TRBJ2-2	CASSLDRGRTGELFF
TRBV7-3	TRBJ2-1	CASSPNPGRNNEQFF
TRBV7-2	TRBJ2-5	CASSLGLGSETQYF
TRBV2	TRBJ2-4	CASSDGFAKNIQYF
TRBV4-1	TRBJ2-5	CASSQDEAGDQETQYF
TRBV4-2	TRBJ2-1	CASSQGGTSQFF
TRBV4-1	TRBJ2-1	CASSQVGAGGNEQFF
TRBV7-8	TRBJ2-7	CASSPLAGGREQYF
TRBV29-1	TRBJ2-7	CSAFTGTGDEEYF
TRBV30	TRBJ1-1	CAWSTTGGNTEAFF
TRBV5-1	TRBJ1-1	CASSGMTVGTTEAFF
TRBV11-1	TRBJ2-3	CATSRTSVGTDTQYF
TRBV24-1	TRBJ2-1	CATSGRGDSYNEQFF
TRBV12-3/TRBV12-4	TRBJ1-1	CASTPWTSEAFF
TRBV5-1	TRBJ1-1	CASSQLTTGNTEAFF
TRBV4-1	TRBJ1-1	CASSQVRGFENTEAFF
TRBV19	TRBJ2-7	CASNYMGEQYF
TRBV7-2	TRBJ2-3	CASSYSGTSTDTQYF
TRBV7-2	TRBJ2-4	CASSRASGTLQYF
TRBV20-1	TRBJ2-1	CSARGLAGDEQFF
TRBV29-1	TRBJ1-1	CSVLGRGQGNTEAFF
TRBV7-2	TRBJ2-1	CATRGQTSYNEQFF
TRBV7-9	TRBJ1-5	CASSSTGVGQPQHF
TRBV20-1	TRBJ2-7	CSAEPGGPYEQYF
TRBV7-9	TRBJ2-7	CASSPDRGGYEQYF
TRBV10-3	TRBJ1-2	CAISEASQANYGYTF
TRBV7-2	TRBJ2-5	CASGTSGGMRDQETQYF
TRBV10-3	TRBJ2-1	CAISESGRDNEQFF
TRBV5-1	TRBJ1-2	CASSPPGSYGYTF
TRBV20-1	TRBJ1-1	CSALRRQGKAEAFF
TRBV7-9	TRBJ2-7	CASSFTGSPQYEQYF
TRBV27	TRBJ2-1	CASSLSLVWIYNEQFF
TRBV7-8	TRBJ2-1	CASSPPRLAQNEQFF
TRBV29-1	TRBJ2-7	CSVEGSPNYEQYF
TRBV20-1	TRBJ2-5	CSARAPETQYF
TRBV7-3	TRBJ2-1	CASSPGEPYNEQFF
TRBV6-6	TRBJ1-4	CASNRPPNGEKLFF
TRBV28	TRBJ2-5	CASSDIRHRVQETQYF
TRBV4-1	TRBJ1-1	CASSQEGLNVMNTEAFF
TRBV3-1	TRBJ2-7	CASSGSGGVGPSYEQYF